This T cell receptor (beta chain) originates from a study of regulatory T cells in long-lasting Graves disease. Study context: Antithyroid drug exposure in newly diagnosed Graves' patients had lasted under 3 months.

The CDR3 is 11 amino acids. Looked up from germline, CDR1 is GTSNPN and CDR2 is SVGIG (reference sequence). Trimming removed 1 base from V and 7 bases from J, with 5 bases in between. Time point reported: newly diagnosed GD, antithyroid drugs for less than 3 months. PBMC RNA served as the TCR library source. This clonotype has at least ten counts. Library construction for TCR beta used iRepertoire HTBI primers and Arm-PCR of CDR3 regions. TCRdb analysed the multiplex PCR reads with MiXCR anew, one entry per CDR3 protein. The data hold over 450,000 distinct CDR3 sequences, with around 12% observed a single time. These data were also filed under a second study, of T cells in Graves' hyperthyroidism and ophthalmopathy. From that study: Diagnosing involved the use of clinical symptoms, serum thyroxine and TRAb, thyroid ultrasound and orbital computed tomography.

The V gene is TRBV30, the J gene TRBJ2-1; D uncertain. This clonotype was obtained from a woman in her twenties or thirties with Graves disease. This material consisted of peripheral blood mononuclear cells (PBMCs), taken at new diagnosis, from a patient treated with antithyroid drugs. The CDR3 DNA follows: TGTGCCTGGAGTGAACGTAATGAGCAGTTCTTC. It is translated as CAWSERNEQFF.